Included here is one T cell receptor beta chain sequence, with context. As yet, its antigen is unknown. This record comes from a study of CD8+ T cells in alopecia areata. The treatment here: oral pan-JAK inhibitor, 5-10 mg twice daily. Lesional scalp tissue (obtained by punch biopsy) and peripheral blood were collected from alopecia areata patients. General study results and limits: Because one nonresponder was included, the link of baseline CD8+ expansion to response is considered uncertain.

Isolated RNA was reverse transcribed into cDNA used as the sequencing template. Sequenced by immunoSEQ multiplex PCR; TCRdb stores in-frame clones only, minus some. The sample holds around 150,000 clones, roughly 60% seen once. V gave up 0 bases and J gave up 4 bases, with 4 bases separating them. This CDR3 region has 12 residues. CDR1 SGHDT and CDR2 YYEEEE come from the germline V gene. The material sequenced was CD4+ T cells sorted from blood, taken at week 24, from a patient treated with tofacitinib. This clonotype was sampled from a human donor with alopecia areata. The chain uses TRBV5-6 and TRBJ1-2; D is ambiguous. The CDR3 coding sequence is TGTGCCAGCAGCTTGGGACTCTATGGCTACACCTTC. Encoded protein: CASSLGLYGYTF.